Below, 13 T cell receptor beta chains from the same sample are listed, as sequenced in a study of blood T cells in healthy people across ages. Primers used in a second PCR of about 6 to 11 cycles were a sample-barcoded 5' primer and a J-beta primer mix. Using its own MiXCR run on the 5' RACE reads, TCRdb lists one record per CDR3 protein. The table records nearly 800,000 distinct CDR3 sequences, 45% to 70% of them present only once. The sample taken for sequencing was blood. These receptors came from a man aged 40-49 years in good health.

J is TRBJ2-5 and V is TRBV6-1; D is perhaps TRBD2 (5 bases). Germline V gene lookup returns CDR1 MNHNS and CDR2 SASEGT. The CDR3 covers 17 residues. With 3 bases removed from V and 4 bases from J, the gap between germline ends came to 21 bases. The CDR3 loop reads CASSEGRGQPQRETQYF. CDR3 nucleotide sequence: TGTGCCAGCAGTGAGGGTCGGGGTCAGCCCCAGAGAGAGACCCAGTACTTC.

The V and J genes are TRBV5-1 and TRBJ1-6, with a weak D call TRBD1 (5 bases). The CDR3 contains 15 residues. CDR1 is SGHRS, CDR2 YFSETQ, per germline. Trimming shortened V by 0 bases and J by 7 bases, and 11 bases separated the two germline ends. The CDR3 here is CASSLEGPLNSPLHF. CDR3 bases: TGCGCCAGCAGCTTGGAGGGACCGCTAAATTCACCCCTCCACTTT.

This rearrangement joins TRBV7-2 to TRBJ2-1, with a possible D match to TRBD2 (6 bases). Per germline, CDR1 SGHTA and CDR2 FQGNSA. V lost 4 bases and J lost 6, with 22 bases in between. CDR3 size: 17 residues. The chain's CDR3 is CASSSQVGGGSGNEQFF. In DNA, the CDR3 is TGTGCCAGCAGCTCGCAAGTTGGGGGAGGTAGCGGCAATGAGCAGTTCTTC.

The rearrangement links TRBV3-1 to TRBJ1-1; 8 bases match TRBD1. The V segment lost 4 bases and the J segment 7 bases; nucleotides outside the gene matches: 8. Per germline, CDR1 LGHDT and CDR2 YNNKEL (reference sequence). The CDR3 contains 14 residues. CDR3 sequence reads: CASSPRQGNSEAFF. CDR3 sequence (DNA): TGTGCCAGCAGCCCTCGACAGGGGAATAGTGAAGCTTTCTTT.

The genes are TRBV27 and TRBJ2-3; 11 positions agree with TRBD2. Germline V gives CDR1 MNHEY, CDR2 SMNVEV (reference sequence). The CDR3 loop spans 17 amino acids. V gave up 6 bases and J gave up 1 base; unmatched junction bases: 9. This chain's CDR3 is CASRDYPSGRRTDTQYF. In DNA form, the CDR3 reads TGTGCCAGCAGGGATTATCCTAGCGGGAGGCGCACAGATACGCAGTATTTT.

V and J are TRBV7-2 and TRBJ2-7, with unresolved D. Trimming removed 5 bases at V and 5 bases at J, with 13 bases between. This CDR3 is built from 13 residues. From germline, CDR1 is SGHTA and CDR2 FQGNSA. The CDR3 reads CASSLPSLHEQYF. DNA of the CDR3: TGTGCCAGCAGCCTGCCCAGTCTCCACGAGCAGTACTTC.

As regards this clonotype: One end of the junction varies from germline; a read error may be responsible. This chain uses TRBV5-1 with TRBJ1-2; possibly TRBD1 for D (6 bases). Germline CDR1 SGHRS, CDR2 YFSETQ. This CDR3 has 15 residues. The CDR3 spells CASSLGGRGNDGYTF. In nucleotides, the CDR3 is TGCGCCAGCAGCTTGGGGGGCAGGGGTAACGATGGCTACACCTTC.

V gene TRBV4-2 combines with J gene TRBJ2-1; 8 positions agree with TRBD2. The DNA matches TRBJ2-7 better at its end, which makes the J call doubtful. CDR3 size: 16 residues. Germline V lookup: CDR1 LGHNA, CDR2 YNFKEQ. The CDR3 reads CASSQLSGTSYKEQYF. The CDR3, as DNA: TGTGCCAGCAGCCAACTTAGCGGGACATCCTACAAGGAGCAGTACTTC.

There are a few counts of this clonotype. The chain recombines TRBV2 with TRBJ2-4; D is unresolved. Trimming shortened V by 7 bases and J by 0 bases, and 10 bases separated the two germline ends. The CDR3 extends over 14 amino acids. Germline assignment: CDR1 SNHLY and CDR2 FYNNEI. The CDR3 region has the DNA TGTGCCAGCATTAGAATCTCAGCCAAAAACATTCAGTACTTC. Translating it yields CASIRISAKNIQYF.

This clonotype was detected a few times. The chain couples TRBV4-3 to TRBJ2-6; D is unresolved. Trimming took 0 bases from V and 9 from J, leaving 9 bases between them. The CDR3 has 14 residues. Germline V lookup: CDR1 LGHNA, CDR2 YSLEER. The CDR3 nucleotides read TGCGCCAGCAGCCAAGAAGCTAGGAGCAACGTCCTGACTTTC. Residues: CASSQEARSNVLTF.

V usage is TRBV29-1 and J usage is TRBJ2-2, with TRBD1 as a possible D gene (5 bases). Germline CDR1 SQVTM, CDR2 ANQGSEA. CDR3 length equals 10 residues. Trimming cost V 7 bases and J 6 bases, with 6 bases left between them. CDR3 region: CSARAGELFF. Written as DNA, the CDR3 is TGCAGCGCCAGGGCCGGGGAGCTGTTTTTT.

This chain links TRBV7-6 with TRBJ2-1; possibly TRBD1 or TRBD2 for D (7 bases each). Germline V gene data show CDR1 as SGHVS and CDR2 as FNYEAQ. The CDR3 length is 18 residues. V was clipped by 5 bases and J by 2 bases, with 22 bases between them. CDR3 nucleotide sequence: TGTGCCAGCAGCCCCAGGGGGGGACACCCGGAAGCCTACAATGAGCAGTTCTTC. Translation: CASSPRGGHPEAYNEQFF.

V and J are TRBV2 and TRBJ2-1, with 9 positions matching TRBD1. CDR3 length: 15 residues. The V gene end was trimmed by 5 bases and the J gene end by 9 bases; junction bases not matched to a gene: 11. Per germline, CDR1 SNHLY and CDR2 FYNNEI. CDR3 DNA sequence: TGTGCCAGCAGTTCTAGGAGCGACAGGGGGGCTGAGCAGTTCTTC. It is translated as CASSSRSDRGAEQFF.